This T cell receptor beta chain is from a study of T-cell memory formation after mild COVID-19. Study-level information: TCR clusters were largely donor specific.

Barcoded TCR alpha and TCR beta cDNA libraries with UMIs came from 5'RACE using constant-segment primers. TCRdb re-analysed the 5' RACE reads in MiXCR, keeping a single row per CDR3 protein. The sample lists approximately 560,000 distinct CDR3 sequences; about 18% were seen once. Germline V lookup: CDR1 MNHEY, CDR2 SVGAGI. The CDR3 runs to 15 residues. V lost 2 bases, J lost 1 base, and 11 bases lay in between. The gene calls are TRBV6-5 and TRBJ1-1; the D gene is possibly TRBD1 (6 bases). This clonotype was obtained from an adult woman who had mild COVID-19 (a few samples of this study predate the infection). Cell type and time point are not known. The material sequenced was PBMCs or a T cell subset sorted from them (not recorded which). Here the CDR3 DNA reads TGTGCCAGCAGTTACGCTTTACAGGGGAACACTGAAGCTTTCTTT. Translation gives CASSYALQGNTEAFF.